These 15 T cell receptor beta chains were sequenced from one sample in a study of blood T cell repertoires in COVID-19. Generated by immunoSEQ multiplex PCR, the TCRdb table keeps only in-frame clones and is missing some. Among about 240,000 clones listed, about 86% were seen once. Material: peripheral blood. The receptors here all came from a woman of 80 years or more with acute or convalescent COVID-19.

CDR3 region: CASSGQDRGRPGGYTF. CDR3 sequence (DNA): TGTGCCAGCAGTGGCCAGGACAGGGGGCGGCCAGGGGGCTACACCTTC. The rearrangement links TRBV6-1 to TRBJ1-2; 11 bases map to TRBD1. V gave up 4 bases and J gave up 8 bases; unmatched junction bases: 12. CDR3 length: 16 amino acids. The germline V gene encodes CDR1 MNHNS and CDR2 SASEGT.

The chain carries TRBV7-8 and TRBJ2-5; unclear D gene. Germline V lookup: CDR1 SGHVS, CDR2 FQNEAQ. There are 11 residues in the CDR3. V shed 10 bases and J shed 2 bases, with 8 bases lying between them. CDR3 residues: CATSPQETQYF. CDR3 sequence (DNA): TGTGCCACCAGTCCGCAAGAGACCCAGTACTTC.

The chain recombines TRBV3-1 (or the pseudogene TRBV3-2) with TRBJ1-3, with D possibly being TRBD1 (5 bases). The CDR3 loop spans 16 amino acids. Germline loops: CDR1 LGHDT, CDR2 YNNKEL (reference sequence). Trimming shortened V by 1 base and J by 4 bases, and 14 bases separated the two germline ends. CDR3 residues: CASSQGGGRKGNTIYF. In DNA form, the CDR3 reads TGTGCCAGCAGCCAAGGCGGGGGGAGGAAAGGAAACACCATATATTTT.

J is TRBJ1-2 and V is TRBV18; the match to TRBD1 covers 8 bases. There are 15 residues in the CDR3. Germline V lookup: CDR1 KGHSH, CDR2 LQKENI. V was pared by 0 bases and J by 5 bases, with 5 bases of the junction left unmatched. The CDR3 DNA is TGTGCCAGCTCACCACCGGGACAGGAAGGTTATGGCTACACCTTC. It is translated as CASSPPGQEGYGYTF.

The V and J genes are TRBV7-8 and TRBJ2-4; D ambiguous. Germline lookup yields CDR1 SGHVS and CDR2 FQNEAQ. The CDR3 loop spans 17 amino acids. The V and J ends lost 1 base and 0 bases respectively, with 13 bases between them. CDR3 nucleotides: TGTGCCAGCAGCTTAGGAATGAGCTCTCTAGCCAAAAACATTCAGTACTTC. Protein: CASSLGMSSLAKNIQYF.

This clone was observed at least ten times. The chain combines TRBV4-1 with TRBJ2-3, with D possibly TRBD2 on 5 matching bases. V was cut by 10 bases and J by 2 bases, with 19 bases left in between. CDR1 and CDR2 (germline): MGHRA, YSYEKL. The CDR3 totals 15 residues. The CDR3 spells CATRPGLASTDTQYF. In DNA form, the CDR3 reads TGCGCCACTAGACCCGGGCTAGCCTCCACAGATACGCAGTATTTT.

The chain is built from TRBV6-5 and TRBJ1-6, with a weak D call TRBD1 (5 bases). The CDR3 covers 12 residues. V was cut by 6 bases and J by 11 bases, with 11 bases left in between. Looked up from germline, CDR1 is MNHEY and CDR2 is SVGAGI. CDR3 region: CASSNRGTPLHF. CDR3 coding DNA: TGTGCCAGCAGCAACCGGGGGACACCCCTCCACTTT.

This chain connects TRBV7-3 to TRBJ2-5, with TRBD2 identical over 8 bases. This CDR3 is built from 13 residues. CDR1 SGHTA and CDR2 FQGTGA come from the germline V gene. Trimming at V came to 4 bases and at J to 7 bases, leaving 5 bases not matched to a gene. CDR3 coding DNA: TGTGCCAGCAGCTCGGGGGGGCAGGGGACCCAGTACTTC. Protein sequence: CASSSGGQGTQYF.

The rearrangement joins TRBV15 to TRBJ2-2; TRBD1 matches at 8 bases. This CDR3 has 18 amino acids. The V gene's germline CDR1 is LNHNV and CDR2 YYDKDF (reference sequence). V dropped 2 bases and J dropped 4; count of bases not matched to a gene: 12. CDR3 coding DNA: TGTGCCACCAGCAGATTCTCGCAGGGGGCGGTTAGCACCGGGGAGCTGTTTTTT. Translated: CATSRFSQGAVSTGELFF. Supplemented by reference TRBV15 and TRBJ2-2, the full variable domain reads DAMVIQNPRYQVTQFGKPVTLSCSQTLNHNVMYWYQQKSSQAPKLLFHYYDKDFNNEADTPDNFQSRRPNTSFCFLDIRSPGLGDTAMYLCATSRFSQGAVSTGELFFGEGSRLTVL.

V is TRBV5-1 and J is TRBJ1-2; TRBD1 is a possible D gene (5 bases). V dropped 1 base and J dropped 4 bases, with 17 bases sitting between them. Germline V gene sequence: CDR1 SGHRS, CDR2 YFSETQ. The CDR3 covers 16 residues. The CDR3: CASSLTSGGNGYGYTF. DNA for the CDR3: TGCGCCAGCAGCTTGACGTCGGGGGGGAATGGCTATGGCTACACCTTC. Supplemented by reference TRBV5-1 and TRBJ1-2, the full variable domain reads KAGVTQTPRYLIKTRGQQVTLSCSPISGHRSVSWYQQTPGQGLQFLFEYFSETQRNKGNFPGRFSGRQFSNSRSEMNVSTLELGDSALYLCASSLTSGGNGYGYTFGSGTRLTVV.

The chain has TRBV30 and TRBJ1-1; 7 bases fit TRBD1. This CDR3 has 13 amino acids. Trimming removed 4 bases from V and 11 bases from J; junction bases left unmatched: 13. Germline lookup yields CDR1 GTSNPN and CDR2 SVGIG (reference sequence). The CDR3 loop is CAWMGQLASGAFF. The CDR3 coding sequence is TGTGCCTGGATGGGACAGTTGGCCTCGGGGGCTTTCTTT.

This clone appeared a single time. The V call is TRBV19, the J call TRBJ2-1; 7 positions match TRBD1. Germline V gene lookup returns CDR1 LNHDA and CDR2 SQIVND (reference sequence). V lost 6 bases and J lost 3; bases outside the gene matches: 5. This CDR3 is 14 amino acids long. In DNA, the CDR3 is TGTGCCAGTAGCCTACGACAGGGCTACAATGAGCAGTTCTTC. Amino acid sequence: CASSLRQGYNEQFF.

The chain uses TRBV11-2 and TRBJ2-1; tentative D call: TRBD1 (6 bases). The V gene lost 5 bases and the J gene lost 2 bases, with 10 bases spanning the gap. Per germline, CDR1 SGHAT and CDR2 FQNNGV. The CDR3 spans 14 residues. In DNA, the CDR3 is TGTGCCAGCAGCAACGGACAGCCCTACAATGAGCAGTTCTTC. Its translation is CASSNGQPYNEQFF.

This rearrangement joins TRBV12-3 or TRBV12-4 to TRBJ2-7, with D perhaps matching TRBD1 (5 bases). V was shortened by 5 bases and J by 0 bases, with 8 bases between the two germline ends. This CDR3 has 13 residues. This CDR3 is CASSHRNSYEQYF. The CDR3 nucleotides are TGTGCCAGCAGTCACAGGAACTCCTACGAGCAGTACTTC.

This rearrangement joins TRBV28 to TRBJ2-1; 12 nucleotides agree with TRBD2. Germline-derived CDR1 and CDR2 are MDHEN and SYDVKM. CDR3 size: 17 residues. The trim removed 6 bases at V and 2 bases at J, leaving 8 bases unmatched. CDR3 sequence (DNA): TGTGCCAGCAGCTTAAGACTAGCGGGGGCCCCCTACAATGAGCAGTTCTTC. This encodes CASSLRLAGAPYNEQFF.